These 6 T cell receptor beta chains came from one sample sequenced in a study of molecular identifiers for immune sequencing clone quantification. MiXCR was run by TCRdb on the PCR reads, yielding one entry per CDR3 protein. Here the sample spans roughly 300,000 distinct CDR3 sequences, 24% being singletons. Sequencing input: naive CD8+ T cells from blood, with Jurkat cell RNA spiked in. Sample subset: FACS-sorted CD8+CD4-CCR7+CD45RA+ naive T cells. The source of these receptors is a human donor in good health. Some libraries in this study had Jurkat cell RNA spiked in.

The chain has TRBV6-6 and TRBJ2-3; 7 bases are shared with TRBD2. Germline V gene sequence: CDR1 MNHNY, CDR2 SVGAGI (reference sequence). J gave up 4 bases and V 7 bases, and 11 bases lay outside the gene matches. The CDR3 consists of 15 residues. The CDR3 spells CASTSLAGEPDTQYF. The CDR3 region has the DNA TGTGCCAGCACCTCGTTGGCGGGAGAGCCAGATACGCAGTATTTT.

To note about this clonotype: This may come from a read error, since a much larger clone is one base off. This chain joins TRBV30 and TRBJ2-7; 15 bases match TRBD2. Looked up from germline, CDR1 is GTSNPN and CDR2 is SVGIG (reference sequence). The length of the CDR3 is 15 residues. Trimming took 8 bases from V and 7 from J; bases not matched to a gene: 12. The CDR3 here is CARRRTSGRAEEQYF. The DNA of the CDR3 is TGTGCCCGGCGACGGACTAGCGGGAGGGCCGAAGAGCAGTACTTC. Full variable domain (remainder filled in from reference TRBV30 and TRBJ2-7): SQTIHQWPATLVQPVGSPLSLECTVEGTSNPNLYWYRQAAGRGLQLLFYSVGIGQISSEVPQNLSASRPQDRQFILSSKKLLLSDSGFYLCARRRTSGRAEEQYFGPGTRLTVT.

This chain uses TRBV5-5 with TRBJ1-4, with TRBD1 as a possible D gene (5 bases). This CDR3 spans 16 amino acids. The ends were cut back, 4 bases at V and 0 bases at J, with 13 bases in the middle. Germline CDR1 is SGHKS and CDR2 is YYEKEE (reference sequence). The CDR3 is CASSPAGRTTNEKLFF. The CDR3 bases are TGTGCCAGCAGCCCCGCGGGACGGACAACTAATGAAAAACTGTTTTTT.

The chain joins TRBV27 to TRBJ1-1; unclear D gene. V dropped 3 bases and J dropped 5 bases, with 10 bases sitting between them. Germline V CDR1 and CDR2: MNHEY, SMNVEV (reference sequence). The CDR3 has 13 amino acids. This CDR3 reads CASSLYPGTEAFF. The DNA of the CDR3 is TGTGCCAGCAGTTTGTATCCAGGTACTGAAGCTTTCTTT.

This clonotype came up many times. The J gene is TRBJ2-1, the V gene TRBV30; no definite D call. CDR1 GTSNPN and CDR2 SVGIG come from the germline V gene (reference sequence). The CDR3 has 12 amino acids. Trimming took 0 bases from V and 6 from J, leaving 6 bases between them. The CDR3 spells CAWSVLSNEQFF. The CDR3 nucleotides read TGTGCCTGGAGTGTTTTAAGCAATGAGCAGTTCTTC.

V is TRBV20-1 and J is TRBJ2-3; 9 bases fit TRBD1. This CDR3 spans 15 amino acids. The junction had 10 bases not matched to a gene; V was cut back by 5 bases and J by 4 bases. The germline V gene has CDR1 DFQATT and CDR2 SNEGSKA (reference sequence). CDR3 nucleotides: TGCAGTGCTCTTCGGACAGGGGATATCCCAGATACGCAGTATTTT. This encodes CSALRTGDIPDTQYF.